This T cell receptor beta chain was sequenced in a study of T cells in Graves' hyperthyroidism and ophthalmopathy. Study background: Before treatment of any kind, peripheral blood was taken at initial diagnosis.

This clonotype was counted at least ten times. Clinicians diagnosed patients from clinical symptoms, serum thyroxine and TRAb, thyroid ultrasound and orbital computed tomography. Fresh peripheral blood, approximately 10 ml, yielded the PBMCs. V lost 7 bases to trimming and J lost 2 bases, with 12 bases between them. The CDR3 has 13 amino acids. Germline V gives CDR1 MNHNS, CDR2 SASEGT. The CDR3 regions of TCR beta were amplified from RNA transcripts. Researchers ran a first-round RT-PCR on the TCR CDR3 using the HTBI primer set. Using its own MiXCR run on the multiplex PCR reads, TCRdb lists one record per CDR3 protein. The table includes fewer than 750,000 distinct CDR3 sequences, around 15% detected once.

Sequenced sample: blood. This sequence was found in a middle-aged woman with Graves' ophthalmopathy. The V gene is TRBV6-1, the J gene TRBJ2-7, with D uncertain. The DNA for the CDR3 is TGTGCCAGCAAGCGAGGCGCCACCTACGAGCAGTACTTC. As protein: CASKRGATYEQYF.